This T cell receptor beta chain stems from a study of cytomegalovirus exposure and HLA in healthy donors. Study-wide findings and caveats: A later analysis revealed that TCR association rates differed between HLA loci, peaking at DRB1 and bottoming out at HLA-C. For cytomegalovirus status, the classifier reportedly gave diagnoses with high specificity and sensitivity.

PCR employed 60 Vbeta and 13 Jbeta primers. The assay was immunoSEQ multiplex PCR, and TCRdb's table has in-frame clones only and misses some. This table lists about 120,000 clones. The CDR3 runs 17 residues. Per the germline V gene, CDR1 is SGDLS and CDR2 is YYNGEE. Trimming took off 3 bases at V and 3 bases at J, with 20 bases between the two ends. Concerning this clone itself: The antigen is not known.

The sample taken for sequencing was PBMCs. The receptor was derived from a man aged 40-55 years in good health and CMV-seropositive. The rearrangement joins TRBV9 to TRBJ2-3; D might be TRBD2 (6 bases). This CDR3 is CASSAKRDFPRTDTQYF. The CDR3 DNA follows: TGTGCCAGCAGCGCCAAACGGGACTTCCCCCGAACAGATACGCAGTATTTT. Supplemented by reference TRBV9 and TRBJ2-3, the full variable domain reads DSGVTQTPKHLITATGQRVTLRCSPRSGDLSVYWYQQSLDQGLQFLIQYYNGEERAKGNILERFSAQQFPDLHSELNLSSLELGDSALYFCASSAKRDFPRTDTQYFGPGTRLTVL.